This T cell receptor (beta chain) was sequenced in a study of blood T cell repertoires in COVID-19. Study as a whole: Some COVID-19 samples were acute and others convalescent; all came from the United States, Italy and Spain. PBMCs, B-cell-depleted T cells, or T cells were the source of the cDNA or gDNA that made up the material.

Trimming removed 7 bases from V and 6 bases from J; junction bases left unmatched: 3. Germline CDR1 SGHAT, CDR2 FQDESV (reference sequence). This CDR3 has 14 residues. Methods used by the authors: The authors estimated nucleated cell counts from reference gene primer amplification. Sequenced by immunoSEQ multiplex PCR; TCRdb stores in-frame clones only, minus some. From that table come the V and J calls and clone size; the DNA was used to work out D and trimming. The sample holds under 200,000 clones; 85% to 90% are singletons and the top ten take approximately 1.5%. The TCR comes from a man aged 18-30 years with active or convalescent COVID-19. The rearrangement links TRBV11-1 to TRBJ1-6; 10 bases are a match to TRBD1. Sequencing used peripheral blood. In nucleotides, the CDR3 is TGTGCCAGCACCGACAGGGGGCGTAATTCACCCCTCCACTTT. As protein: CASTDRGRNSPLHF. Variable domain in full (rest from reference TRBV11-1 and TRBJ1-6): EAEVAQSPRYKITEKSQAVAFWCDPISGHATLYWYRQILGQGPELLVQFQDESVVDDSQLPKDRFSAERLKGVDSTLKIQPAELGDSAMYLCASTDRGRNSPLHFGNGTRLTVT.